This TCR beta chain was obtained from a study of cytomegalovirus exposure and HLA in healthy donors. Study conclusions and caveats: Through in vitro validation, a few CMV-associated chains were shown to be specific for CMV antigens. Overall, approximately 150 TCR beta chains were annotated as cytomegalovirus-associated. As was reported, the classifier diagnosed cytomegalovirus status with high specificity and sensitivity.

Some clones are missing from TCRdb's copy, which holds only in-frame ones; the method was immunoSEQ multiplex PCR. The data show roughly 200,000 clones, approximately 86% seen once. This clone was detected only a few times. What it binds is unknown. The germline V and J ends were trimmed by 4 bases and 4 bases, with 14 bases remaining between them. This CDR3 is built from 14 residues. Germline-derived CDR1 and CDR2 are MNHNY and SVGAGI (reference sequence). This receptor was obtained from a young man in good health and CMV-seropositive. Sequenced: PBMCs. The chain recombines TRBV6-6 with TRBJ2-7, with a tentative D call TRBD1 (6 bases). CDR3 in amino acids: CASSLNRELYEQYF. DNA of the CDR3: TGTGCCAGCAGTTTAAACAGGGAGCTATACGAGCAGTACTTC.